This T cell receptor (beta chain) was documented in a study of CD8 T cells in Susac syndrome. The authors reverse transcribed 0.5 to 1 ug RNA with random hexamers. TCRdb recomputed calls from the immunoSEQ multiplex PCR reads with MiXCR, one row per CDR3 protein. The table has 150,000 to 200,000 distinct CDR3 sequences, 94% seen once. V lost 5 bases and J lost 8; bases outside the gene matches: 6. The CDR3 contains 13 residues. Germline V gives CDR1 LGHNA, CDR2 YSLEER. V and J are TRBV4-3 and TRBJ2-3; TRBD1 matches at 8 bases. The clonotype was recovered from a human donor with multiple sclerosis. The sample taken for sequencing was CD4+ T cells from PBMCs. For the CDR3, the DNA is TGCGCCAGCAGCGCCCAGGGGGCCGGTACGCAGTATTTT. Residues: CASSAQGAGTQYF.